This T cell receptor beta chain was identified during a study of technical replicates of blood from a few donors. The CDR3 runs to 14 residues. Germline assignment: CDR1 LNHDA and CDR2 SQIVND (reference sequence). Concerning this clone itself: A read error may account for a junction end that differs from germline.

Clones were sequenced by immunoSEQ multiplex PCR, and TCRdb holds only the in-frame ones, with some missing. The table includes around 98,000 clones, approximately 96% detected once. The chain links TRBV19 to TRBJ2-3, with D possibly being TRBD1 (7 bases). The TCR comes from a human donor in good health. The sequenced material came from T cells isolated from PBMCs. The CDR3 reads CASSMRDSRDTQYF. As DNA, the CDR3 is TGTGCCAGTAGTATGCGGGACAGCAGAGATACGCAGTATTTT. The full variable domain, completed using reference TRBV19 and TRBJ2-3, is DGGITQSPKYLFRKEGQNVTLSCEQNLNHDAMYWYRQDPGQGLRLIYYSQIVNDFQKGDIAEGYSVSREKKESFPLTVTSAQKNPTAFYLCASSMRDSRDTQYFGPGTRLTVL.